A single sample gave rise to the 2 T cell receptor beta chains below, sequenced in a study of Ad26.COV2.S vaccination and SARS-CoV-2 variants. Using immunoSEQ multiplex PCR, the repertoire was profiled, and TCRdb retains in-frame clones only, with some absent. This sample carries 300,000 to 350,000 clones, around four fifths of them seen once, and the ten largest clones take about 2.1%. This sample's treatment: roughly 18 received Ad26.COV2.S at low or high dose, single or two shots; 5 received placebo; per-sample allocation not given. The samples date from day 63 after the first vaccine or placebo injection. Sequencing was performed on peripheral blood, taken in a trial of Ad26.COV2.S vaccine versus placebo. These receptors were taken from a person aged 18-65 years who received the Ad26.COV2.S COVID-19 vaccine or a placebo.

The chain employs TRBV30 and TRBJ1-2; tentatively, D is TRBD1 (6 bases). The CDR3 extends over 15 amino acids. The ends were cut back, 0 bases at V and 4 bases at J, with 15 bases in the middle. CDR1 GTSNPN and CDR2 SVGIG come from the germline V gene (reference sequence). CDR3 sequence (DNA): TGTGCCTGGAGTGTACGGTTGTTGGACAGCTATGGCTACACCTTC. The encoded protein is CAWSVRLLDSYGYTF.

V and J are TRBV5-1 and TRBJ1-4; no reliable D call. CDR3 size: 15 residues. V was trimmed by 1 base and J by 7 bases, leaving 14 bases between them. In germline, CDR1 is SGHRS, CDR2 YFSETQ. CDR3 loop: CASSLSGSELEKLFF. In nucleotides, the CDR3 is TGCGCCAGCAGCTTGTCCGGAAGCGAACTTGAAAAACTGTTTTTT.